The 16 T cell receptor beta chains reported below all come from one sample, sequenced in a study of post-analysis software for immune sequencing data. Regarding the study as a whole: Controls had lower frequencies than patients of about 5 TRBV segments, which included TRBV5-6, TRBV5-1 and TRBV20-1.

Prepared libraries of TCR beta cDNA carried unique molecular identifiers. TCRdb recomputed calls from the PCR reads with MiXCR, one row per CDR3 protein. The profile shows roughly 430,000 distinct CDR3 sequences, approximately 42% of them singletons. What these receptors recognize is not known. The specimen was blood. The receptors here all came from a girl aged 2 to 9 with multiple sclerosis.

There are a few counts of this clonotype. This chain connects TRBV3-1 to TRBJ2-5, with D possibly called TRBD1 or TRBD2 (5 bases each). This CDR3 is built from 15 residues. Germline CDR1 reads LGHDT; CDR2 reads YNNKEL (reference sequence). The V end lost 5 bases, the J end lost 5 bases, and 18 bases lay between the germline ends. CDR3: CASSDVRGLGETQYF. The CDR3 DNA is TGTGCCAGCAGCGACGTTCGGGGCTTAGGGGAGACCCAGTACTTC.

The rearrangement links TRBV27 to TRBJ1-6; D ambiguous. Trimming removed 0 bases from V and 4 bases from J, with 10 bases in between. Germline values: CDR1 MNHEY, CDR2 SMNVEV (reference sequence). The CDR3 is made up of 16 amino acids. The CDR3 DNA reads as TGTGCCAGCAGTTTATCTCGGACGGTGTATAATTCACCCCTCCACTTT. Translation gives CASSLSRTVYNSPLHF.

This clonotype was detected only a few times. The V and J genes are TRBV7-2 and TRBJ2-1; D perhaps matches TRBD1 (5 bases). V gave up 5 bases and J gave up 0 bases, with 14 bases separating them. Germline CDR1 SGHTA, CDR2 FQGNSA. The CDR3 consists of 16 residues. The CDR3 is CASSLDSTGSYNEQFF. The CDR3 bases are TGTGCCAGCAGCCTCGACAGTACCGGCTCCTACAATGAGCAGTTCTTC.

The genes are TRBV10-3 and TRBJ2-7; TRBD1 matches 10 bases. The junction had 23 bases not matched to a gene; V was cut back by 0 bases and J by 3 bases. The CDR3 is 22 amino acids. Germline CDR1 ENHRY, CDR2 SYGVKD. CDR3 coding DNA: TGTGCCATCAGTGAGTCGACGTCAGGTTCGGGACAGGGGCCTTTATTACGCTACGAGCAGTACTTC. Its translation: CAISESTSGSGQGPLLRYEQYF.

This CDR3 reads CASSQTSGERNEQFF. The CDR3 DNA is TGCGCCAGCAGCCAAACTAGCGGGGAGCGCAATGAGCAGTTCTTC. V usage is TRBV5-1 and J usage is TRBJ2-1, with 10 bases matching TRBD2. The V and J ends lost 4 bases and 6 bases, in that order; junction bases with no gene match: 7. Germline V lookup: CDR1 SGHRS, CDR2 YFSETQ. The CDR3 is 15 amino acids.

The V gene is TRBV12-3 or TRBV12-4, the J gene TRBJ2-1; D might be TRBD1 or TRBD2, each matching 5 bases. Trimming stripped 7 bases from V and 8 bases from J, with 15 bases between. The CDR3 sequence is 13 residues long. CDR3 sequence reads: CASNTWGFHEQFF. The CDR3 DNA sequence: TGTGCCAGCAATACCTGGGGGTTTCATGAGCAGTTCTTC.

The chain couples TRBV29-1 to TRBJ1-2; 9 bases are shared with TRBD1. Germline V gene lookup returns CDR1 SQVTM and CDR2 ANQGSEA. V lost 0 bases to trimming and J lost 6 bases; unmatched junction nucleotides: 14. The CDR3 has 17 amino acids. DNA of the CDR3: TGCAGCGTTGAAGAAGGGCTGGACAGGGGAAAGGTGGATGGCTACACCTTC. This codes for CSVEEGLDRGKVDGYTF.

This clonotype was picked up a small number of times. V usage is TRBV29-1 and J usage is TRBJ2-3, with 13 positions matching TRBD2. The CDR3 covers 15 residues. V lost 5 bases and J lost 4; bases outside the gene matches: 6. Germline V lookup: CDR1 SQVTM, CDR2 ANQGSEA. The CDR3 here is CSVPGTSGKADTQYF. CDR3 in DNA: TGCAGCGTTCCCGGGACTAGCGGGAAGGCAGATACGCAGTATTTT.

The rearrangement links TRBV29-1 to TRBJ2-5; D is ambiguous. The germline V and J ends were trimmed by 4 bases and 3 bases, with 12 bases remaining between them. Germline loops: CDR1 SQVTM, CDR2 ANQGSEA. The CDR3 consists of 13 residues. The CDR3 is CSVVPVAEETQYF. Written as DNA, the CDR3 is TGCAGCGTTGTCCCGGTCGCTGAAGAGACCCAGTACTTC.

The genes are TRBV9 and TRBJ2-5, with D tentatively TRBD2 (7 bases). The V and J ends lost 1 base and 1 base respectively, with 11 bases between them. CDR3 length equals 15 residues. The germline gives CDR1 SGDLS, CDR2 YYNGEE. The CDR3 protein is CASSVFGGRQETQYF. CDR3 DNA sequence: TGTGCCAGCAGCGTATTCGGGGGGCGCCAAGAGACCCAGTACTTC. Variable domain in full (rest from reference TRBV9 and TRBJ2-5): DSGVTQTPKHLITATGQRVTLRCSPRSGDLSVYWYQQSLDQGLQFLIQYYNGEERAKGNILERFSAQQFPDLHSELNLSSLELGDSALYFCASSVFGGRQETQYFGPGTRLLVL.

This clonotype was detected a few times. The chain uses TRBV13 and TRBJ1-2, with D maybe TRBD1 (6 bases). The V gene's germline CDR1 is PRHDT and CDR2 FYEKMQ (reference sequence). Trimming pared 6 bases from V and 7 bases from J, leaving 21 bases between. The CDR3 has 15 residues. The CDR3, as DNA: TGTGCCAGCAGATATCGCCGGGACATACGTAGTGGCTACACCTTC. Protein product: CASRYRRDIRSGYTF. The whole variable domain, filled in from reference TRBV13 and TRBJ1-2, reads AAGVIQSPRHLIKEKRETATLKCYPIPRHDTVYWYQQGPGQDPQFLISFYEKMQSDKGSIPDRFSAQQFSDYHSELNMSSLELGDSALYFCASRYRRDIRSGYTFGSGTRLTVV.

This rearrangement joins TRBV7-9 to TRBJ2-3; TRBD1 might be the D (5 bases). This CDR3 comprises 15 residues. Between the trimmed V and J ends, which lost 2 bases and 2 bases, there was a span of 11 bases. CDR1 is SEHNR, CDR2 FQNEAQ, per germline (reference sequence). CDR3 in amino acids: CASSLIDSLTDTQYF. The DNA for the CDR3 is TGTGCCAGCAGCTTAATCGACAGCCTCACAGATACGCAGTATTTT.

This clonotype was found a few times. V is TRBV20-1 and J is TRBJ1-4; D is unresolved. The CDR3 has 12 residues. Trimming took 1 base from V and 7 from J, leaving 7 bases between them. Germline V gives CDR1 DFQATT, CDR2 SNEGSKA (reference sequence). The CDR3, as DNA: TGCAGTGCTAGAGGACCCGTTGAAAAACTGTTTTTT. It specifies CSARGPVEKLFF.

The CDR3 region has the DNA TGTGCCAGCAGATATAGCGACAGGGACACTGAAGCTTTCTTT. It is translated as CASRYSDRDTEAFF. The V gene is TRBV7-9, the J gene TRBJ1-1; 7 bases align to TRBD1. Germline values: CDR1 SEHNR, CDR2 FQNEAQ (reference sequence). This CDR3 is 14 amino acids long. J lost 3 bases, V lost 6 bases, and 7 bases had no gene match.

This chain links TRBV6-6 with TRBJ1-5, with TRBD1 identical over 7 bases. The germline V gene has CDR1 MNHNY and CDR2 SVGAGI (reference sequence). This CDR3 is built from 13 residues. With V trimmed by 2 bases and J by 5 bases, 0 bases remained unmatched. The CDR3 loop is CASSYGTDQPQHF. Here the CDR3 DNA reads TGTGCCAGCAGTTACGGGACAGATCAGCCCCAGCATTTT.

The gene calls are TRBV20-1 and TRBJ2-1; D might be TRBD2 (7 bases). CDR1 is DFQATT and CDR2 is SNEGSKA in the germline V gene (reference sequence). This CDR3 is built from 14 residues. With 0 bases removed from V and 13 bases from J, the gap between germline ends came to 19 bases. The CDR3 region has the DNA TGCAGTGCTAGAGATTTCGGGGGGCTGGAGACCCAGTTCTTC. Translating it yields CSARDFGGLETQFF.